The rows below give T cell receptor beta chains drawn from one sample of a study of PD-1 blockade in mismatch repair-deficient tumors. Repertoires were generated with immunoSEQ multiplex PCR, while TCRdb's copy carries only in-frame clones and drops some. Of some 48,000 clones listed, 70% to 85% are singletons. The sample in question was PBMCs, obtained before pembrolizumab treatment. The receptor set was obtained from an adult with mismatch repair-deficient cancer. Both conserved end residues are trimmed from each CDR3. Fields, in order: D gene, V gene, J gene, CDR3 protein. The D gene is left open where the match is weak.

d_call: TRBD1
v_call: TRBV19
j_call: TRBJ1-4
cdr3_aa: ASSSGTGDEKLF

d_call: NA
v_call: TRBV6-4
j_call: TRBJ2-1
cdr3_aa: ASSDSFNQAGYNEQF

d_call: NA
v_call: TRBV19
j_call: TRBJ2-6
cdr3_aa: ASSIKLSSGANVLT

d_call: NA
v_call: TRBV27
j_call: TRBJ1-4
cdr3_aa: ASSLNRNEKLF

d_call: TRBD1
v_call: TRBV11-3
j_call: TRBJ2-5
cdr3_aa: ASSTSTGGLQETQY

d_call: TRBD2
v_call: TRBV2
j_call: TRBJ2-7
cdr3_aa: ARGTSGSREQY

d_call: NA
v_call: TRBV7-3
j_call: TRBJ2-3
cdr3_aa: ASSLTAGGSDTQY

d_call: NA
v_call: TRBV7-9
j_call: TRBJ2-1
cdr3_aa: ASSSPTRRGHNEQF

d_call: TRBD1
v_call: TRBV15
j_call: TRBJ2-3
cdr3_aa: ATSRDGTGGAVDTQY

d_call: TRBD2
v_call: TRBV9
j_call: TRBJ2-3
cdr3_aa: ASSVPIAGDTPDTQY

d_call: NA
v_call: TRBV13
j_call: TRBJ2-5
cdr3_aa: ASSPFYRRETQY

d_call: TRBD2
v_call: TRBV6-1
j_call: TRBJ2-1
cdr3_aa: ASSEGLAGERWQF